The clone carrying this T cell receptor (beta chain) was seen a single time. Its target is unknown. Sequencing used immunoSEQ multiplex PCR; TCRdb keeps in-frame clones, though not all of them. The sample has 12,000 to 15,000 clones, around nine tenths seen once; the top ten hold approximately 2.7%. CDR1 is SNHLY and CDR2 is FYNNEI in the germline V gene. V gave up 5 bases and J gave up 1 base, with 11 bases separating them. CDR3 length: 14 residues. The sample is drawn from a study of T cells in localized non-small cell lung cancer. Study findings and constraints: Adjacent lung held a median approximately 50 of the top 100 tumor clones. It was uninvolved adjacent lung that showed the highest T cell clonality, exceeding tumor.

This specimen consisted of peripheral blood mononuclear cells, obtained before any cancer treatment. This sequence was found in a man aged 35-69 years with stage III lung adenocarcinoma. V is TRBV2 and J is TRBJ1-1, with TRBD1 as a possible D gene (5 bases). CDR3 in amino acids: CASSREGWNTEAFF. The CDR3 region has the DNA TGTGCCAGCAGTCGGGAGGGGTGGAACACTGAAGCTTTCTTT. The full variable domain, completed using reference TRBV2 and TRBJ1-1, is EPEVTQTPSHQVTQMGQEVILRCVPISNHLYFYWYRQILGQKVEFLVSFYNNEISEKSEIFDDQFSVERPDGSNFTLKIRSTKLEDSAMYFCASSREGWNTEAFFGQGTRLTVV.